Following are 26 T cell receptor beta chains from one sample sequenced in a study of blood T cells in healthy people across ages. Then a second PCR, running roughly 7 to 11 cycles, was carried out with a sample-barcoded 5' primer and a J-beta primer mix. MiXCR was run by TCRdb on the 5' RACE reads, yielding one entry per CDR3 protein. The profile covers 550,000 to 700,000 distinct CDR3 sequences, with roughly a quarter appearing a single time and around 20% taken by the ten largest. Input material: blood. These receptors all come from a woman between 65 and 79 years old in good health.

This clonotype was picked up a small number of times. The CDR3 region is CASTQDRGGYEQYF. The CDR3 DNA reads as TGTGCCAGTACCCAGGACAGGGGGGGGTACGAGCAGTACTTC. This chain uses TRBV7-2 with TRBJ2-7; 10 positions agree with TRBD1. Losses at the gene ends were 9 bases for V and 4 bases for J; bases not matched to a gene: 9. This CDR3 region has 14 residues. Germline V gives CDR1 SGHTA, CDR2 FQGNSA.

This chain links TRBV9 with TRBJ2-7; TRBD2 matches 8 bases. CDR3 length equals 14 residues. Germline lookup yields CDR1 SGDLS and CDR2 YYNGEE. J gave up 3 bases and V 0 bases, and 2 bases lay outside the gene matches. CDR3 region: CASSVETSGYEQYF. The CDR3 DNA reads as TGTGCCAGCAGCGTAGAAACTAGCGGCTACGAGCAGTACTTC.

The J gene is TRBJ1-2, the V gene TRBV19; TRBD1 agrees at 9 bases. Germline V gene sequence: CDR1 LNHDA, CDR2 SQIVND (reference sequence). The CDR3 loop spans 15 amino acids. V trimming: 5 bases; J trimming: 5 bases; junction bases outside the gene matches: 9. This chain's CDR3 is CASSRDRDQEYGYTF. CDR3 nucleotide sequence: TGTGCCAGTAGTCGGGACAGGGATCAGGAATATGGCTACACCTTC.

V gene TRBV10-2 combines with J gene TRBJ2-7; D remains unclear. V was shortened by 4 bases and J by 4 bases, with 11 bases between the two germline ends. CDR1 and CDR2 from the germline V gene are WSHSY and SAAADI. There are 13 residues in the CDR3. The CDR3 DNA sequence: TGCGCCAGCAGTGGGGCCTTTTTGTACGAGCAGTACTTC. It translates to CASSGAFLYEQYF.

This chain links TRBV19 with TRBJ2-5; 9 positions agree with TRBD2. J lost 5 bases, V lost 6 bases, and 1 base had no gene match. This CDR3 is built from 12 residues. CDR1 and CDR2 from the germline V gene are LNHDA and SQIVND (reference sequence). CDR3 in DNA: TGTGCCAGTAGCGGGACTAGCGAGACCCAGTACTTC. Protein sequence: CASSGTSETQYF.

In this sample, this clonotype turned up a few times. V usage is TRBV4-1 and J usage is TRBJ2-3; TRBD2 agrees at 11 bases. Trimming at V came to 0 bases and at J to 2 bases, leaving 13 bases not matched to a gene. This CDR3 contains 20 residues. Per germline, CDR1 MGHRA and CDR2 YSYEKL. The CDR3 loop is CASSQDPPILAGGTTDTQYF. The CDR3 bases are TGCGCCAGCAGCCAAGATCCACCGATCCTAGCGGGGGGTACCACAGATACGCAGTATTTT.

The rearrangement joins TRBV29-1 to TRBJ1-1; TRBD1 matches 7 bases. V was pared by 1 base and J by 11 bases, with 10 bases of the junction left unmatched. The CDR3 has 13 residues. Germline CDR1 reads SQVTM; CDR2 reads ANQGSEA. CDR3 sequence reads: CSVEGGPGGRAFF. In DNA form, the CDR3 reads TGCAGCGTTGAAGGAGGTCCAGGGGGGAGGGCTTTCTTT.

The rearrangement links TRBV24-1 to TRBJ1-1; tentative D call: TRBD1 (5 bases). V was shortened by 6 bases and J by 1 base, with 11 bases between the two germline ends. Germline V gene sequence: CDR1 KGHDR, CDR2 SFDVKD. The CDR3 has 14 amino acids. The DNA of the CDR3 is TGTGCCACCAGTAGGGAGGGGAGGAACACTGAAGCTTTCTTT. Translated: CATSREGRNTEAFF.

This clonotype was counted between two and nine times. The genes are TRBV7-2 and TRBJ1-4, with no clear D. V was cut by 8 bases and J by 6 bases, with 7 bases left in between. Germline assignment: CDR1 SGHTA and CDR2 FQGNSA. CDR3 length: 11 amino acids. This CDR3 is CASGQHEKLFF. The CDR3 nucleotides are TGTGCCAGCGGCCAACATGAAAAACTGTTTTTT.

This clonotype has just a few counts. The chain joins TRBV13 to TRBJ1-2; D is possibly TRBD1 (6 bases). Germline loops: CDR1 PRHDT, CDR2 FYEKMQ (reference sequence). This CDR3 is built from 15 residues. The ends were cut back, 5 bases at V and 5 bases at J, with 18 bases in the middle. The CDR3: CASSPVGGGGYGYTF. In nucleotides, the CDR3 is TGTGCCAGCAGCCCCGTGGGAGGGGGTGGATATGGCTACACCTTC.

This clonotype was seen a handful of times. The chain joins TRBV2 to TRBJ2-5, with 8 bases fitting TRBD2. With V trimmed by 8 bases and J by 6 bases, 8 bases remained unmatched. This CDR3 has 13 amino acids. Germline V gene lookup returns CDR1 SNHLY and CDR2 FYNNEI. CDR3 amino acids: CASVKAGAQTQYF. CDR3 coding DNA: TGTGCCAGCGTGAAAGCGGGAGCTCAGACCCAGTACTTC.

This clonotype was observed once. The gene calls are TRBV7-8 and TRBJ2-1; D is possibly TRBD1 (5 bases). This CDR3 contains 15 residues. V was cut by 5 bases and J by 3 bases, with 14 bases left in between. The V gene's germline CDR1 is SGHVS and CDR2 FQNEAQ. CDR3 in DNA: TGTGCCAGCAGCACCAGCTGGGGCGACTACAATGAGCAGTTCTTC. Translating gives CASSTSWGDYNEQFF.

This clonotype was counted between two and nine times. This chain joins TRBV27 and TRBJ2-1; 7 bases are shared with TRBD1. Trimming at V came to 6 bases and at J to 1 base, leaving 6 bases not matched to a gene. The CDR3 spans 15 residues. From germline, CDR1 is MNHEY and CDR2 SMNVEV (reference sequence). CDR3 loop: CASSLNRGSYNEQFF. The CDR3 DNA sequence: TGTGCCAGCAGCCTAAACAGGGGATCCTACAATGAGCAGTTCTTC.

This clonotype was counted a few times. This sequence joins TRBV5-5 and TRBJ1-6, with 9 bases aligning to TRBD1. The CDR3 is 15 amino acids. The V segment lost 3 bases and the J segment 9 bases; nucleotides outside the gene matches: 7. Germline-derived CDR1 and CDR2 are SGHKS and YYEKEE (reference sequence). CDR3 amino acids: CASSSDGQGTSPLHF. The CDR3 DNA follows: TGTGCCAGCAGCTCCGACGGACAGGGGACTTCACCCCTCCACTTT.

The rearrangement links TRBV29-1 to TRBJ1-2; a weak D match, TRBD1 (6 bases). CDR3 length: 14 amino acids. V was pared by 0 bases and J by 5 bases, with 13 bases between. Germline V gene data show CDR1 as SQVTM and CDR2 as ANQGSEA. The CDR3, as DNA: TGCAGCGTTGAAGATGAGGGGGGGATTTATGGCTACACCTTC. Translation: CSVEDEGGIYGYTF.

This clonotype was seen a single time. V and J are TRBV11-2 and TRBJ2-7, with D unresolved. V lost 3 bases and J lost 3, with 9 bases in between. The CDR3 has 13 amino acids. Germline CDR1 is SGHAT and CDR2 is FQNNGV. The CDR3 DNA follows: TGTGCCAGCAGCTTGGGGTACCGCTACGAGCAGTACTTC. It yields the protein CASSLGYRYEQYF.

This clonotype was counted between two and nine times. This chain links TRBV6-5 with TRBJ1-1, with TRBD1 identical over 8 bases. Trimming at V came to 4 bases and at J to 6 bases, leaving 19 bases not matched to a gene. Germline lookup yields CDR1 MNHEY and CDR2 SVGAGI. The CDR3 loop spans 18 amino acids. In nucleotides, the CDR3 is TGTGCCAGCAGTTCCCTTGGGACAGGTAGAAGGAAAAGCGCTGAAGCTTTCTTT. Protein product: CASSSLGTGRRKSAEAFF.

This sequence joins TRBV10-3 and TRBJ1-1; a possible D gene is TRBD1 (5 bases). The CDR3 consists of 13 residues. Germline CDR1 and CDR2: ENHRY and SYGVKD. V was pared by 6 bases and J by 0 bases, with 8 bases between. The CDR3 is CAIRGTVNTEAFF. CDR3 nucleotides: TGTGCCATCAGGGGGACGGTGAACACTGAAGCTTTCTTT.

The V gene is TRBV29-1, the J gene TRBJ2-7; maybe TRBD2 (6 bases). The CDR3 sequence is 13 residues long. Trimming removed 5 bases at V and 0 bases at J, with 11 bases between. In germline, CDR1 is SQVTM, CDR2 ANQGSEA. This CDR3 reads CSVWGESSYEQYF. CDR3 coding DNA: TGCAGCGTTTGGGGGGAATCCTCCTACGAGCAGTACTTC.

There are a few counts of this clonotype. The chain recombines TRBV12-3 or TRBV12-4 with TRBJ1-5; D is unresolved. This CDR3 region has 14 residues. V was cut by 6 bases and J by 0 bases, with 9 bases left in between. The CDR3 reads CASSQLYSNQPQHF. DNA of the CDR3: TGTGCCAGCAGCCAACTTTATAGCAATCAGCCCCAGCATTTT.

As to this clonotype: Since the CDR3 does not end with the conserved phenylalanine or tryptophan, this likely comes from a read error. The chain employs TRBV29-1 and TRBJ1-1; D is possibly TRBD1 (6 bases). Germline assignment: CDR1 SQVTM and CDR2 ANQGSEA. This CDR3 region has 15 residues. The chain's CDR3 is CSVGTNREMNTEAFS. The CDR3 bases are TGCAGCGTTGGCACTAACAGGGAAATGAACACTGAGGCTTTCTCT.

This chain joins TRBV27 and TRBJ1-6, with 8 bases that match TRBD1. V shed 3 bases and J 5 bases; nucleotides not matched to a gene: 15. The CDR3 covers 19 residues. The germline CDR1 and CDR2 sequences are MNHEY and SMNVEV (reference sequence). The CDR3 DNA reads as TGTGCCAGCAGTTTTATTCCCGGGACAGGCAGGGACCATAATTCACCCCTCCACTTT. Amino acids: CASSFIPGTGRDHNSPLHF.

The chain has TRBV5-1 and TRBJ2-3, with 8 bases identical to TRBD2. Germline V gives CDR1 SGHRS, CDR2 YFSETQ. This CDR3 contains 15 residues. V shed 6 bases, J shed 4 bases, and the junction held 10 bases outside the gene matches. CDR3 region: CASTDSGAFADTQYF. The CDR3 nucleotides are TGCGCCAGCACGGATAGCGGGGCATTCGCAGATACGCAGTATTTT.

This clonotype has just a few counts. The genes are TRBV29-1 and TRBJ2-7, with 10 nucleotides matching TRBD1. Germline lookup yields CDR1 SQVTM and CDR2 ANQGSEA. V was pared by 6 bases and J by 2 bases, with 7 bases of the junction left unmatched. CDR3 length: 14 residues. The CDR3 nucleotides read TGCAGCGTCGTCCCGGGACAGGGGACCTACGAGCAGTACTTC. This encodes CSVVPGQGTYEQYF.

The chain uses TRBV12-3 or TRBV12-4 and TRBJ2-5; 7 bases fit TRBD1. This CDR3 is 14 amino acids long. V gave up 6 bases and J gave up 5 bases; unmatched junction bases: 9. In DNA form, the CDR3 reads TGTGCCAGCAGACACGACAGGGTGGGGGAGACCCAGTACTTC. Translating it yields CASRHDRVGETQYF.

The chain uses TRBV3-1 and TRBJ1-1, with D possibly matching TRBD1 (5 bases). The CDR3 loop spans 17 amino acids. Germline CDR1 LGHDT, CDR2 YNNKEL (reference sequence). The ends were cut back, 0 bases at V and 4 bases at J, with 18 bases in the middle. CDR3 amino acids: CASSQDGGAGSGTEAFF. The CDR3 DNA reads as TGTGCCAGCAGCCAAGATGGGGGTGCCGGGTCCGGCACTGAAGCTTTCTTT.